This T cell receptor beta chain came from a study of T cell responses to AZD1222 COVID-19 vaccine. Study results and caveats: Clonal diversity may have been underestimated in mostly white British donors. Spike-specific TCR breadth rose after two AZD1222 doses, and depth rose as well.

CDR3 length equals 13 residues. V lost 2 bases and J lost 7, with 6 bases in between. Germline V gene lookup returns CDR1 WNHNN and CDR2 SYGVQD (reference sequence). In this sample, this clone turned up a few times. Its antigen is not identified. Clones were read by immunoSEQ multiplex PCR, and TCRdb kept only the in-frame ones, dropping some. Here the sample spans approximately 130,000 clones, less than 95% being singletons. The sample was peripheral blood, taken on day 0 of AZD1222 vaccination. This TCR was recovered from an adult in good health. The rearrangement uses TRBV10-1 and TRBJ1-6; D gene ambiguous. CDR3 sequence (DNA): TGCGCCAGCAGTGAGACAGACAATTCACCCCTCCACTTT. The encoded protein is CASSETDNSPLHF.